The rows below give T cell receptor beta chains drawn from one sample of a study of blood T cell repertoires in COVID-19. The method was immunoSEQ multiplex PCR; TCRdb's version includes in-frame clones alone and lacks a portion of them. The table includes around 120,000 clones, less than 85% detected once. Sequences were obtained from peripheral blood. These receptors came from a man between 50 and 59 years old with acute or convalescent COVID-19. Each CDR3 is given with its conserved first and last residue. A D gene is named only where the DNA matches it firmly. The size of a clone is reported for some rows only, either as once, few or many, or as a class for expanded clones.

v_gene	abundance	d_gene	j_gene	CDR3nt	CDR3aa
TRBV24-1	-	TRBD2	TRBJ2-4	TGTGCTACCAGACCCGATGGGACTAGCGGGAAGACGGCCAAAAACATTCAGTACTTC	CATRPDGTSGKTAKNIQYF
TRBV30	-	-	TRBJ1-2	TGTGCCTGGAGTGTAATTTACAATTATGGCTACACCTTC	CAWSVIYNYGYTF
TRBV15	-	-	TRBJ2-3	TGTGCCACCCAGCGGACCTTTAGCACAGATACGCAGTATTTT	CATQRTFSTDTQYF
TRBV7-3	few	TRBD2	TRBJ2-3	TGTGCCAGCAGCTTAGTAGCGGGGCCGGGAGATACGCAGTATTTT	CASSLVAGPGDTQYF
TRBV2	-	TRBD1	TRBJ2-4	TGTGCCAGCAGTTCTACAGGGGGCGGAGGAAACATTCAGTACTTC	CASSSTGGGGNIQYF
TRBV4-1	-	-	TRBJ2-7	TGCGCCAGCAGCCAAGATTCCGACAGATTCTACGAGCAGTACTTC	CASSQDSDRFYEQYF
TRBV29-1	-	-	TRBJ1-4	TGCAGCGTTGAAGTCGGCAGGACTGCAACTAATGAAAAACTGTTTTTT	CSVEVGRTATNEKLFF
TRBV6-5	-	TRBD1	TRBJ1-5	TGTGCCAGCAGAGCCGGGACAGGCAATCAGCCCCAGCATTTT	CASRAGTGNQPQHF
TRBV7-3	-	-	TRBJ1-1	TGTGCCAGCAGCTTAGAACCGGTGAACACTGAAGCTTTCTTT	CASSLEPVNTEAFF
TRBV9	-	-	TRBJ2-1	TGTGCCAGCAGCATAAGCGATGAGCAGTTCTTC	CASSISDEQFF
TRBV18	-	-	TRBJ1-5	TGTGCCAGCTCACCAGACCAGGGGAATCAGCCCCAGCATTTT	CASSPDQGNQPQHF
TRBV2	few	-	TRBJ1-1	TGTGCCAGCAGTGAACCGGGAGTAACCTCGGGCACTGAAGCTTTCTTT	CASSEPGVTSGTEAFF
TRBV5-6	-	-	TRBJ2-7	TGTGCCAGCAGCTTCAGGGGTTCCCACTACGAGCAGTACTTC	CASSFRGSHYEQYF
TRBV5-1	-	-	TRBJ1-3	TGCGCCAGCAGCTCGACAGGCGCTGGAAACACCATATATTTT	CASSSTGAGNTIYF
TRBV5-1	-	-	TRBJ1-5	TGCGCCAGCAGCCCGGGCCAGGGCGATCAGCCCCAGCATTTT	CASSPGQGDQPQHF
TRBV7-8	-	TRBD1	TRBJ1-1	TGTGCCAGCGCCCCTGACAGGGGGATGGGACTCACTGAAGCTTTCTTT	CASAPDRGMGLTEAFF
TRBV4-1	-	TRBD2	TRBJ2-4	TGCGCCAGCAGCCAGCCTACGGAAGGGACTAGAAACATTCAGTACTTC	CASSQPTEGTRNIQYF
TRBV15	once	TRBD2	TRBJ2-2	TGTGCCACCACGAGCGGGGGCTACACCGGGGAGCTGTTTTTT	CATTSGGYTGELFF
TRBV5-1	-	-	TRBJ2-1	TGCGCCAGCAGCTGGTTATCGGGCCGGATAGGGCTAGCGAGCTCCTACAATGAGCAGTTCTTC	CASSWLSGRIGLASSYNEQFF
TRBV9	-	TRBD2	TRBJ2-3	TGTGCCAGCAGCTTTCGGGGGGGCGGCACAGATACGCAGTATTTT	CASSFRGGGTDTQYF
TRBV3-1/TRBV3-2	-	-	TRBJ1-3	TGTGCCAGCAGCCAGAATTCGGGAGCCTCTGGAAACACCATATATTTT	CASSQNSGASGNTIYF
TRBV4-1	-	-	TRBJ1-4	TGCGCCAGCACCCCGGGGGGGGTCGGAAAACTGTTTTTT	CASTPGGVGKLFF
TRBV27	few	TRBD2	TRBJ2-2	TGTGCCAGCGGACTTAGCGGGGGGGCCCCCGGGGAGCTGTTTTTT	CASGLSGGAPGELFF
TRBV3-1/TRBV3-2	-	TRBD2	TRBJ2-1	TGTGCCAGCAGCCAAGAGTTGGCGGGAGTGGCATCCAATGAGCAGTTCTTC	CASSQELAGVASNEQFF
TRBV24-1	-	-	TRBJ2-3	TGTGCCACCAGTGATTTTGGCGGGGACGATACGCAGTATTTT	CATSDFGGDDTQYF
TRBV3-1/TRBV3-2	-	-	TRBJ1-5	TGTGCCAGCAGCCAAGGCCGGAATCAGCCCCAGCATTTT	CASSQGRNQPQHF
TRBV2	-	TRBD1	TRBJ1-1	TGTGCCAGCAGTTCCCGACAGGGGGCGCGAACTGAAGCTTTCTTT	CASSSRQGARTEAFF
TRBV6-5	-	-	TRBJ2-1	TGTGCCAGCACGGTGGCGGGTGACTACAATGAGCAGTTCTTC	CASTVAGDYNEQFF
TRBV5-1	-	-	TRBJ2-7	TGCGCCAGCAGCTTGGGCGGCAGCTCCTACGAGCAGTACTTC	CASSLGGSSYEQYF
TRBV19	few	TRBD1	TRBJ2-7	TGTGCCAGTAGTCCGAACCCGGGACAGGGGACCTACGAGCAGTACTTC	CASSPNPGQGTYEQYF
TRBV6-6	-	-	TRBJ1-2	TGTGCCAGCAGTTACCCGTCCTCGACAGACGGCTACACCTTC	CASSYPSSTDGYTF
TRBV5-1	-	TRBD2	TRBJ2-1	TGCGCCAGCAGCTTGGCCCGGCGGGGGGTCCCTTCCTACAATGAGCAGTTCTTC	CASSLARRGVPSYNEQFF
TRBV11-3	-	-	TRBJ2-2	TGTGCCAGCAGCTTGACTATCAAAAGCGGGGAGCTGTTTTTT	CASSLTIKSGELFF
TRBV20-1	-	-	TRBJ2-3	TGCAGCCCTACCGGAGATACGCAGTATTTT	CSPTGDTQYF
TRBV30	-	-	TRBJ1-2	TGTGCCTGGAGTGTTTATGGGCCGACCTATGGCTACACCTTC	CAWSVYGPTYGYTF
TRBV18	-	-	TRBJ2-1	TGTGCCAGCTCCCCTTCGGAGTGGAGGCCCCTCTACAATGAGCAGTTCTTC	CASSPSEWRPLYNEQFF
TRBV14	-	-	TRBJ2-3	TGTGCCAGCAGCGTCCGACAGGATAGCACAGATACGCAGTATTTT	CASSVRQDSTDTQYF
TRBV10-2	-	TRBD1	TRBJ2-1	TGCGCCAGCAGGGACAGGGGGCTGAGCTCCTACAATGAGCAGTTCTTC	CASRDRGLSSYNEQFF
TRBV7-8	-	TRBD1	TRBJ1-3	TGTGCCAGCAGCTCCAAACCACAGGGGGCCGTCCCCTCTGGAAACACCATATATTTT	CASSSKPQGAVPSGNTIYF
TRBV24-1	-	-	TRBJ2-2	TGTGCCACCAGTGCAGGCGTAACCGGGGAGCTGTTTTTT	CATSAGVTGELFF
TRBV7-4	-	TRBD2	TRBJ2-6	TGTGCCAGCAGCCCCCGAGGACTAGCGGGAGGTTACTCTGGGGCCAACGTCCTGACTTTC	CASSPRGLAGGYSGANVLTF
TRBV19	-	TRBD2	TRBJ2-7	TGTGCCAGTAGTATAGCGGCGGGAGACGAGCAGTACTTC	CASSIAAGDEQYF
TRBV2	-	TRBD1	TRBJ1-5	TGTGCCAGCAGGGACAGGGGAGGTCAGCCCCAGCATTTT	CASRDRGGQPQHF
TRBV6-1	-	-	TRBJ1-5	TGTGCCAGCAGTGAAGCCGGGGGCAATCAGCCCCAGCATTTT	CASSEAGGNQPQHF
TRBV2	-	-	TRBJ2-5	TGTGCCAGCAGTGAACTAGCCCTGGGGGAGACCCAGTACTTC	CASSELALGETQYF
TRBV6-6	-	-	TRBJ2-7	TGTGCCAGCAGTTACCAGGGCCTTGGCGAGCAGTACTTC	CASSYQGLGEQYF
TRBV15	-	-	TRBJ2-7	TGTGCCACCAGCAGAAATACAGGCACCTACGAGCAGTACTTC	CATSRNTGTYEQYF